This TCR beta chain is drawn from a study of beta chain features in type 1 diabetes. Based on CD45RO/CCR7/CD25/CD127/CD95/CD27, CD4+ regulatory, stem cell-like memory, naive and central memory cells were sorted. Regarding this clone: Antigen: not known. Other nucleotide sequences in the sample specify the same CDR3.

The germline CDR1 and CDR2 sequences are DFQATT and SNEGSKA (reference sequence). V gave up 6 bases and J gave up 15 bases; unmatched junction bases: 9. The CDR3 extends over 11 amino acids. Whole-study results and caveats: Cells that show high TCR expression could be over-represented by cDNA sequencing. Whether HLA type influences TCRB rearrangement remained unresolved here.

The sequenced template was cDNA made from the entire isolated RNA. Repertoires were generated with immunoSEQ multiplex PCR, while TCRdb's copy carries only in-frame clones and drops some. Among under 450,000 clones listed, around 16% were seen once. The sequence came from a woman younger than 30 in good health. The chain carries TRBV20-1 and TRBJ2-4; 9 bases map to TRBD1. Sequenced sample: naive CD4+ T cells from blood. CDR3 coding DNA: TGCAGTGCCGCCATACAGGGGGCAAGGTACTTC. Protein: CSAAIQGARYF.